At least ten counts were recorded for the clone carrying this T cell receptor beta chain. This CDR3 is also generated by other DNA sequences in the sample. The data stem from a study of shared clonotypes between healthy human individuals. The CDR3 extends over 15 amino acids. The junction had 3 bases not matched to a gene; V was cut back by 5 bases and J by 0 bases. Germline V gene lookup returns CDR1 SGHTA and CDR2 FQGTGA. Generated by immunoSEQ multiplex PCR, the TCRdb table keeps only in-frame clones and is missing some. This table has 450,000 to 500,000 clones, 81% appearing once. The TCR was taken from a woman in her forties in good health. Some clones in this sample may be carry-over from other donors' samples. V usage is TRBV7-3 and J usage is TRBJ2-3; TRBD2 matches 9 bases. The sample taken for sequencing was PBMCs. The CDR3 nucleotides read TGTGCCAGCAGCCCCACTAGCGGGAGCACAGATACGCAGTATTTT. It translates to CASSPTSGSTDTQYF.